This TCR beta chain was identified during a study of T-cell reconstitution after alpha-beta-depleted transplantation in children. Unique molecular identifiers were used to barcode this TCRbeta library. TCRdb independently ran MiXCR on the PCR reads; one entry per CDR3 protein. Seen here are about 230,000 distinct CDR3 sequences, about 12% observed once, and the top ten hold approximately 2.4%. The germline gives CDR1 SQVTM, CDR2 ANQGSEA. V shed 2 bases and J shed 0 bases, with 8 bases lying between them. The CDR3 is 14 amino acids. About this clonotype itself: Being one base from a much bigger clone, this may be a read error. In this CDR3 the conserved last residue, phenylalanine or tryptophan, is missing, so a read error is likely.

The rearrangement links TRBV29-1 to TRBJ2-1; D gene ambiguous. This material consisted of PBMCs from the stem cell graft donor, taken from the stem cell graft. The origin of this receptor is a human donor who donated a stem cell graft to a child with acute lymphoblastic leukemia. The CDR3 nucleotides are TGCAGCGTTGAAAGCCAGAGCTCCTACAATGAGCAGTTCTTG. Translating it yields CSVESQSSYNEQFL.